The 16 T cell receptor beta chains below come from one sample, sequenced in a study of blood T cell repertoires in COVID-19 (TCRdb year 2020). Libraries were made using the immunoSEQ multiplex PCR assay. Imported from immuneACCESS, the table was reduced by TCRdb to in-frame sequences with V and J called. These copies leave out some clones; in studies compared against another copy, an unresolved V gene accounts for under half, and the cause of the remainder is not known. Counted in this sample were some 43,000 clones; roughly 80% of them appeared once. The ten largest account for around 22% of the sample. Sequencing was performed on peripheral blood. All receptors come from a woman in her fifties or sixties with acute or convalescent COVID-19.

The chain has TRBV2 and TRBJ2-7; 11 bases are shared with TRBD1. The CDR3 runs 17 residues. In germline, CDR1 is SNHLY, CDR2 FYNNEI. Unmatched junction bases numbered 9, after V lost 4 bases and J lost 1 base. CDR3 nucleotide sequence: TGTGCCAGCAGTGGCAATACGGGACAGGGGGATTCCTACGAGCAGTACTTC. The encoded protein is CASSGNTGQGDSYEQYF. The full variable domain, completed using reference TRBV2 and TRBJ2-7, is EPEVTQTPSHQVTQMGQEVILRCVPISNHLYFYWYRQILGQKVEFLVSFYNNEISEKSEIFDDQFSVERPDGSNFTLKIRSTKLEDSAMYFCASSGNTGQGDSYEQYFGPGTRLTVT.

The chain links TRBV5-5 to TRBJ2-7; 9 nucleotides match TRBD1. Losses at the gene ends were 6 bases for V and 5 bases for J; bases not matched to a gene: 6. CDR3 size: 13 residues. Germline-derived CDR1 and CDR2 are SGHKS and YYEKEE (reference sequence). CDR3: CASTAGTGNEQYF. CDR3 DNA: TGTGCCAGCACCGCCGGGACAGGGAACGAGCAGTACTTC.

The chain links TRBV20-1 to TRBJ2-1; 11 nucleotides agree with TRBD2. The CDR3 consists of 13 residues. V lost 3 bases and J lost 8; bases outside the gene matches: 3. Germline V gene sequence: CDR1 DFQATT, CDR2 SNEGSKA (reference sequence). For the CDR3, the DNA is TGCAGTGCTAGTAGCGGGGGGGTGTATGAGCAGTTCTTC. Translating gives CSASSGGVYEQFF.

The chain links TRBV10-2 to TRBJ1-1; the match to TRBD1 covers 12 bases. Germline V gene data show CDR1 as WSHSY and CDR2 as SAAADI. The V gene end was trimmed by 2 bases and the J gene end by 6 bases; junction bases not matched to a gene: 10. CDR3 length: 17 residues. Here the CDR3 DNA reads TGCGCCAGCAGTGAGGCCCCGGGACAGGGGGCTGGGGCTGAAGCTTTCTTT. It translates to CASSEAPGQGAGAEAFF.

The chain employs TRBV6-5 and TRBJ2-2; TRBD1 agrees at 8 bases. The CDR3 loop spans 15 amino acids. Per the germline V gene, CDR1 is MNHEY and CDR2 is SVGAGI. The V segment lost 6 bases and the J segment 5 bases; nucleotides outside the gene matches: 8. The CDR3 loop reads CASRLQGASTGELFF. Here the CDR3 DNA reads TGTGCCAGCAGACTTCAGGGGGCGAGTACCGGGGAGCTGTTTTTT.

The genes are TRBV7-3 and TRBJ2-3, with TRBD2 matching over 11 bases. CDR3 length: 17 residues. From germline, CDR1 is SGHTA and CDR2 FQGTGA. With V trimmed by 2 bases and J by 1 base, 5 bases remained unmatched. The CDR3 bases are TGTGCCAGCAGCTTACTAGCGGGGGGTGAAGGCACAGATACGCAGTATTTT. Encoded protein: CASSLLAGGEGTDTQYF.

The chain couples TRBV19 to TRBJ2-3; 7 bases map to TRBD1. Germline CDR1 reads LNHDA; CDR2 reads SQIVND (reference sequence). The CDR3 totals 14 residues. Unmatched junction bases numbered 9, after V lost 7 bases and J lost 5 bases. The CDR3 DNA follows: TGTGCCAGTACCGCGGACAGGACGGGAGATACGCAGTATTTT. Amino acid sequence: CASTADRTGDTQYF.

This clone occurred once. This same CDR3 is encoded by further DNA sequences in the sample. The V and J genes are TRBV5-1 and TRBJ1-6; tentative D call: TRBD1 (6 bases). Trimming left V 0 bases short and J 6 bases short, with 7 bases between. The CDR3 length is 14 residues. In germline, CDR1 is SGHRS, CDR2 YFSETQ. This chain's CDR3 is CASSLAGVNSPLHF. The CDR3, as DNA: TGCGCCAGCAGCTTGGCAGGGGTTAATTCACCCCTCCACTTT.

The chain recombines TRBV7-8 with TRBJ2-7; 9 nucleotides line up with TRBD1. V dropped 5 bases and J dropped 4; count of bases not matched to a gene: 6. Per germline, CDR1 SGHVS and CDR2 FQNEAQ. The CDR3 runs to 14 residues. CDR3 sequence reads: CASSEGQGPYEQYF. The CDR3 coding sequence is TGTGCCAGCAGCGAGGGACAGGGCCCTTACGAGCAGTACTTC.

The chain joins TRBV27 to TRBJ2-7; TRBD1 matches 10 bases. With 6 bases clipped from V and 4 bases from J, the junction kept 6 bases outside the gene matches. The CDR3 extends over 14 amino acids. The germline V gene encodes CDR1 MNHEY and CDR2 SMNVEV (reference sequence). Here the CDR3 reads CASRATGGLYEQYF. The CDR3 region has the DNA TGTGCCAGCAGGGCGACAGGGGGCCTATACGAGCAGTACTTC.

The chain is built from TRBV2 and TRBJ2-3, with TRBD2 matching 12 bases. CDR1 SNHLY and CDR2 FYNNEI come from the germline V gene. This CDR3 region has 17 residues. V shed 5 bases, J shed 4 bases, and the junction held 10 bases outside the gene matches. This CDR3 is CASSTLAGGPPADTQYF. CDR3 bases: TGTGCCAGCAGTACCCTAGCGGGGGGGCCCCCCGCAGATACGCAGTATTTT.

The chain uses TRBV3-1 (or the pseudogene TRBV3-2) and TRBJ1-2; D might be TRBD1 (6 bases). The CDR3 runs to 13 residues. Germline V gene lookup returns CDR1 LGHDT and CDR2 YNNKEL (reference sequence). With 4 bases removed from V and 7 bases from J, the gap between germline ends came to 13 bases. This chain's CDR3 is CASSPGEPLGYTF. Here the CDR3 DNA reads TGTGCCAGCAGCCCAGGGGAACCCCTTGGCTACACCTTC.

This chain links TRBV6-5 with TRBJ1-2, with D possibly matching TRBD1 (6 bases). The CDR3 is made up of 15 amino acids. V gave up 4 bases and J gave up 6 bases, with 18 bases separating them. Germline V lookup: CDR1 MNHEY, CDR2 SVGAGI. CDR3 residues: CASSSHPTGPDGYTF. DNA for the CDR3: TGTGCCAGCAGTTCACACCCGACAGGTCCGGATGGCTACACCTTC.

The V call is TRBV2, the J call TRBJ1-1, with a weak D call TRBD1 (6 bases). CDR1 and CDR2 (germline): SNHLY, FYNNEI. CDR3 length equals 15 residues. V gave up 4 bases and J gave up 1 base, with 13 bases separating them. CDR3 sequence (DNA): TGTGCCAGCAGTGGGGGCCTGACAGGGAACACTGAAGCTTTCTTT. Translating gives CASSGGLTGNTEAFF.

CDR3 region: CASSSGQGIFEAFF. CDR3 nucleotides: TGTGCCAGCAGCTCCGGACAGGGAATTTTTGAAGCTTTCTTT. The chain combines TRBV13 with TRBJ1-1; 8 bases agree with TRBD1. Looked up from germline, CDR1 is PRHDT and CDR2 is FYEKMQ (reference sequence). The V and J ends lost 4 bases and 7 bases, in that order; junction bases with no gene match: 8. This CDR3 spans 14 amino acids.

This rearrangement joins TRBV12-5 to TRBJ2-3; TRBD1 is a possible D gene (6 bases). V gave up 5 bases and J gave up 4 bases, with 16 bases separating them. Germline assignment: CDR1 LGHNT and CDR2 FRNRAP. The CDR3 consists of 15 residues. For the CDR3, the DNA is TGTGCTAGTGGTCCCCATTTAGGACAGCCAGATACGCAGTATTTT. It yields the protein CASGPHLGQPDTQYF.